This T cell receptor (beta chain) was captured in a study of identical twins. Each cDNA held unique molecular identifiers, and template switching gave it a universal primer site. A single record per CDR3 protein comes from TCRdb applying MiXCR to the 5' RACE reads. The table lists 1.5 million to 2 million distinct CDR3 sequences, under 35% of them singletons. Study-level findings and limits: Insertions were fewer in abundant cord blood beta clonotypes, whereas memory repertoires showed none of this pattern. The same donors were not followed; conclusions instead depended on cross-sectional statistical analysis.

CDR3 length: 15 residues. The ends were cut back, 3 bases at V and 1 base at J, with 9 bases in the middle. Turning to this clonotype: No antigen is known for it.

Sequenced: cord blood. This rearrangement joins TRBV12-3 or TRBV12-4 to TRBJ2-2, with a weak D call TRBD2 (5 bases). This TCR derives from a newborn girl in good health. CDR3 bases: TGTGCCAGCAGTTTTGGCGGGTTGAACACCGGGGAGCTGTTTTTT. Its protein is CASSFGGLNTGELFF.